The source of this TCR beta chain is a study of breast tumors, draining lymph nodes, adjacent tissues (dated by TCRdb to 2015 to 2016). Looking at the study overall: The study compared TCR beta repertoires across tumor, adjacent nontumor tissue and axillary lymph nodes from breast cancer patients. The study was designed to assess the relationships and possible T-cell exchange between tumor, surrounding tissue and draining lymph node repertoires in human breast cancer. The paper's findings and limits, for the study overall: Tumor and nontumor tissue repertoires were found to be significantly more similar in luminal-like than in basal-like breast cancer. A scenario in which most tumor T cells derive from the lymph node and then expand within tumor tissue was judged to be consistent with the data. Tumors showed preferential V and J gene usage, and their T-cell repertoire diversity fell below that of lymph nodes yet above that of nontumor tissue. The conclusion that tumor T cells originate in lymph nodes was framed as consistent with a hypothesis rather than directly demonstrated.

Sequencing relied on an Illumina HiSeq 2000. Multiplex PCR amplification was used to build the TCR beta chain libraries. The amplified TCR beta chain products were analyzed by high-throughput sequencing. Through fastp at Q25 and MiXCR, TCRdb rebuilt clones from the public reads, retaining in-frame beta chains. Every distinct CDR3 protein forms one entry, paired with its most common genes and DNA. In all, the sample holds about 230,000 distinct CDR3 sequences, and around 32% of those were seen once. Jointly, the top ten make up 1.2% to 1.5% of the sample. For this clonotype: Its binding antigen is unknown. Base quality data are lacking; no much larger clone is found one base away.

Lymph node samples were obtained from the axillary draining lymph nodes of breast cancer patients. This TCR derives from a female donor with breast cancer. Some clones in this sample may be carry-over from other donors' samples. Sequencing was done on a sample of axillary lymph node tissue.

The CDR3 protein sequence reads: CASLDRDLVNEQFF. The nucleotides read TGTGCCAGCCTGGACAGGGACTTGGTCAATGAGCAGTTCTTC. Here the chain combines TRBV6-2 or TRBV6-3 and TRBJ2-1, with 8 central nucleotides matching TRBD1. The germline V gene sets CDR1 to MNHEY and CDR2 to SVGEGT. V ends up 8 bases short and J 6 bases short, with an unmatched junction base count of 9. From cysteine to phenylalanine, the CDR3 is 14 amino acids long. Only the CDR3 DNA is retained, 42 bases long and in frame from the first base.